The clone carrying this TCR beta chain was observed a handful of times. Its antigen is as yet unknown. This sample was included in a study of beta chain features in type 1 diabetes. Points from the study as a whole: Shorter TCRB CDR3s, moderately but significantly so, marked every one of the four CD4+ subsets in Type 1 diabetes patients.

Expressed TCRB transcripts were sequenced after all isolated RNA was converted to cDNA. Method: immunoSEQ multiplex PCR; TCRdb's copy keeps in-frame clones and lacks some. The data contain 600,000 to 700,000 clones, around an eighth of them seen just once; the ten biggest clones take up about 0.02%. Sorted CD4+ subsets: naive, central memory, regulatory, stem cell-like memory (CD45RO/CCR7/CD25/CD127/CD95/CD27 panel). The source is a man between 18 and 35 years old with type 1 diabetes. Sequencing was done on a sample of naive CD4+ T cells from blood.

The CDR3 DNA is TGTGCCAGCAGTTGGGGGGATCGGGAAAATTCACCCCTCCACTTT. Translating it yields CASSWGDRENSPLHF. V gene TRBV27 combines with J gene TRBJ1-6; possibly TRBD1 for D (5 bases). Germline V gene lookup returns CDR1 MNHEY and CDR2 SMNVEV (reference sequence). The V and J ends lost 4 bases and 7 bases respectively, with 14 bases between them. This CDR3 comprises 15 residues.